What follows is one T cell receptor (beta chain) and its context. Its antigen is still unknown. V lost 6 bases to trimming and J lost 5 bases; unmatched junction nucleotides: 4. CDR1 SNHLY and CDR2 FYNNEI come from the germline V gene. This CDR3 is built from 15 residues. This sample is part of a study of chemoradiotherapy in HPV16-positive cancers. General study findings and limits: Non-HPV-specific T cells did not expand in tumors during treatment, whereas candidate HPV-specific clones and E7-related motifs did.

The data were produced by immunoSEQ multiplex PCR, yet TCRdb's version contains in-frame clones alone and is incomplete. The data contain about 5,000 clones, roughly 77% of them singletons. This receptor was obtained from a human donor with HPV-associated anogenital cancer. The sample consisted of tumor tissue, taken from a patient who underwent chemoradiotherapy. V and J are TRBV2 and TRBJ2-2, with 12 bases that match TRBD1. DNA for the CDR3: TGTGCCAGCAGAGCGGGACAGGGGGCTACCGGGGAGCTGTTTTTT. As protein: CASRAGQGATGELFF. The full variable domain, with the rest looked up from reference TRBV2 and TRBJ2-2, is EPEVTQTPSHQVTQMGQEVILRCVPISNHLYFYWYRQILGQKVEFLVSFYNNEISEKSEIFDDQFSVERPDGSNFTLKIRSTKLEDSAMYFCASRAGQGATGELFFGEGSRLTVL.